The clone carrying this T cell receptor (beta chain) was observed once. Only in-frame clones appear in the TCRdb table, and some are missing; sequencing was by immunoSEQ multiplex PCR. The sample lists 500,000 to 750,000 clones; approximately 87% were seen once. These data come from a study of shared T cell receptors in the human thymus. Germline V lookup: CDR1 ENHRY, CDR2 SYGVKD. This CDR3 has 20 residues. With 3 bases clipped from V and 0 bases from J, the junction kept 17 bases outside the gene matches. The same specimen was also included in a second study, on human thymus T cells. That report adds: Both thymic and peripheral blood repertoires showed apparently biased V and J usage.

The source of this sequence is a boy less than two years old with a congenital heart defect. The rearrangement joins TRBV10-3 to TRBJ1-3; 7 bases match TRBD1. Sequencing input: thymocytes. CDR3 DNA: TGTGCCATCAGTGACCTAGGGGGCCCCGCAGGGGGGACCTCTGGAAACACCATATATTTT. Translating it yields CAISDLGGPAGGTSGNTIYF.